This T cell receptor beta chain was captured by sequencing in a study of early T cells in non-severe SARS-CoV-2 infection. Study background: Sequencing used unsorted whole-blood bulk RNA, so chains lack pairing.

The table lists this clonotype with a few counts. TCRdb itself ran the 5' RACE reads through MiXCR, one entry per CDR3 protein. The sample has 60,000 to 75,000 distinct CDR3 sequences, over 9.5% seen once; the top ten hold roughly 7%. The source is an adult who was a healthcare worker with PCR-confirmed SARS-CoV-2 infection or an uninfected control (not recorded which). The sample consisted of whole blood.

CDR3 coding DNA: TGTGCCAGCCCGGGCGGGCTCTATGGCTACACCTTC. This codes for CASPGGLYGYTF. V is TRBV12-3 or TRBV12-4 and J is TRBJ1-2; D is unclear. V was clipped by 8 bases and J by 4 bases, with 11 bases between them. The CDR3 has 12 residues.